Listed below are T cell receptor beta chains from one sample, sequenced in a study of Graves' ophthalmopathy and Graves' hyperthyroidism. TCRdb processed the multiplex PCR reads anew with MiXCR; each CDR3 protein has one entry. The sample lists roughly 300,000 distinct CDR3 sequences; about 17% were seen once. Sequencing used peripheral blood. These receptors were collected from an adult man with Graves' ophthalmopathy. Each CDR3 is given with its conserved first and last residue. Fields, in order: D gene, J gene, clone size, V gene, CDR3 DNA, CDR3 protein. A D gene is named only where the DNA matches it firmly. Clone size is stated in some rows and not others, as once, few, many or a class when expanded.

d_call: NA; j_call: TRBJ1-2; clone_size: many; v_call: TRBV29-1; cdr3_nt: TGCAGCGGCCGGGACACCCTCGGCGCCACCTTC; cdr3_aa: CSGRDTLGATF
d_call: NA; j_call: TRBJ1-2; clone_size: many; v_call: TRBV5-1; cdr3_nt: TGCGCCAGCAGCTTGGAAGGGACCTATGGCTACACCTTC; cdr3_aa: CASSLEGTYGYTF
d_call: NA; j_call: TRBJ1-1; clone_size: NA; v_call: TRBV6-1; cdr3_nt: TGTGCCAACGGCTCGGGCGGAAACACTGAAGCTCTCTTT; cdr3_aa: CANGSGGNTEALF
d_call: NA; j_call: TRBJ2-6; clone_size: NA; v_call: TRBV18; cdr3_nt: TGTGCCAGCTCACCAGTCGGCAACCCCGTCTCTGGGGCCAACGTCCTGACTTTC; cdr3_aa: CASSPVGNPVSGANVLTF
d_call: TRBD1; j_call: TRBJ1-6; clone_size: NA; v_call: TRBV19; cdr3_nt: TGTGCCAGTAGTGCGACAGGGGCGCAGGAATCACCCCTCCACTTT; cdr3_aa: CASSATGAQESPLHF
d_call: TRBD1; j_call: TRBJ2-7; clone_size: few; v_call: TRBV12-3/TRBV12-4; cdr3_nt: TGTGCCAGCAGACTGACCGGGACAGGCACATACGAGCAGTACTTC; cdr3_aa: CASRLTGTGTYEQYF
d_call: NA; j_call: TRBJ2-7; clone_size: NA; v_call: TRBV28; cdr3_nt: TGTGCCAGCAGTCTTCCCAGGGAAAGATACGAGCAGTACTTC; cdr3_aa: CASSLPRERYEQYF
d_call: TRBD1; j_call: TRBJ1-5; clone_size: many; v_call: TRBV5-5; cdr3_nt: TGTGCCAGCAGCCGGACAGGGGTCGATCAGCCCCAGCATTTT; cdr3_aa: CASSRTGVDQPQHF
d_call: NA; j_call: TRBJ2-2; clone_size: once; v_call: TRBV11-2; cdr3_nt: TGTGCCAGCAGACAACCGGGACTCCGCTTCACTACCGGGGGGCTGTTTTTT; cdr3_aa: CASRQPGLRFTTGGLFF
d_call: TRBD1; j_call: TRBJ1-1; clone_size: many; v_call: TRBV6-5; cdr3_nt: TGTGCCAGCGGGGACAGGGGTCACAACACTGAAGCTTTCTTT; cdr3_aa: CASGDRGHNTEAFF
d_call: NA; j_call: TRBJ1-5; clone_size: many; v_call: TRBV6-1; cdr3_nt: TGTGCCAGCAGTGATACCATGGGCAATCAGCCCCAGCATTTT; cdr3_aa: CASSDTMGNQPQHF
d_call: NA; j_call: TRBJ2-7; clone_size: NA; v_call: TRBV27; cdr3_nt: TGTGCCAGCAGTCCCTTCGGGGGGCTAAGCCCAGACTACGAGCAGTACTTC; cdr3_aa: CASSPFGGLSPDYEQYF
d_call: NA; j_call: TRBJ2-2; clone_size: many; v_call: TRBV7-2; cdr3_nt: TGTGCCAGCAGCTTAGCAGGCGGCAACACCGGGGAGCTGTTTTTT; cdr3_aa: CASSLAGGNTGELFF
d_call: TRBD1; j_call: TRBJ1-1; clone_size: many; v_call: TRBV28; cdr3_nt: TGTGCCAGCAGTTTCCCCGCAGGGGGTTACGGCACTGAAGCTTTCTTT; cdr3_aa: CASSFPAGGYGTEAFF
d_call: TRBD1; j_call: TRBJ2-3; clone_size: once; v_call: TRBV27; cdr3_nt: TGTGCCAGCAGTTTGGGGACAGACGGCACAGATACGCAGTATTTT; cdr3_aa: CASSLGTDGTDTQYF
d_call: NA; j_call: TRBJ2-5; clone_size: many; v_call: TRBV11-2; cdr3_nt: TGTGCCAGCAGCTTCGGGGAGAAAGAGACCCAGTACTTC; cdr3_aa: CASSFGEKETQYF
d_call: NA; j_call: TRBJ1-1; clone_size: many; v_call: TRBV3-1; cdr3_nt: TGTGCCAGCAGCCAAGAATGGCTACCGGAAGCTTTCTTT; cdr3_aa: CASSQEWLPEAFF
d_call: TRBD1; j_call: TRBJ1-5; clone_size: many; v_call: TRBV7-2; cdr3_nt: TGTGCCAGCAGCCCCGACAGGGGGCTACATCAGCCCCAGCATTTT; cdr3_aa: CASSPDRGLHQPQHF
d_call: TRBD2; j_call: TRBJ2-7; clone_size: many; v_call: TRBV12-3/TRBV12-4; cdr3_nt: TGTGCCAGCAGAGGACTAGCGGGGGGGTTTCGCGAGCAGTACTTC; cdr3_aa: CASRGLAGGFREQYF
d_call: TRBD1; j_call: TRBJ1-5; clone_size: many; v_call: TRBV6-2/TRBV6-3; cdr3_nt: TGTGCCAGCAGTTACGGACAGGGCCATCAGCCCCAGCATTTT; cdr3_aa: CASSYGQGHQPQHF
d_call: TRBD1; j_call: TRBJ2-2; clone_size: many; v_call: TRBV12-3/TRBV12-4; cdr3_nt: TGTGCCAGCAGTTCTGGACAGGGGAACACCGGGGAGCTGCTTTTT; cdr3_aa: CASSSGQGNTGELLF
d_call: NA; j_call: TRBJ1-5; clone_size: few; v_call: TRBV6-5; cdr3_nt: TGTGCCAGCAGTTATGCGGGGGACAATCAGCCCCAGCATTTT; cdr3_aa: CASSYAGDNQPQHF
d_call: TRBD1; j_call: TRBJ2-4; clone_size: once; v_call: TRBV11-2; cdr3_nt: TGTGCCAGCAGCTGGGGGACAGGTTTAGATCGCATTCAGTACTTC; cdr3_aa: CASSWGTGLDRIQYF
d_call: TRBD1; j_call: TRBJ1-2; clone_size: many; v_call: TRBV6-2/TRBV6-3; cdr3_nt: TGTGCCAGCAGTTACGGTAGGACAGGGGCCGGCTACACCTTC; cdr3_aa: CASSYGRTGAGYTF
d_call: NA; j_call: TRBJ2-5; clone_size: many; v_call: TRBV6-2/TRBV6-3; cdr3_nt: TGTGCCAGCAGTTACGTGGAAGAAGAGACCCAGTACTTC; cdr3_aa: CASSYVEEETQYF
d_call: NA; j_call: TRBJ1-1; clone_size: few; v_call: TRBV12-3/TRBV12-4; cdr3_nt: TGTGCCAGCAGTCCCACGGTACGCGGGAACACTGAAGCTTACTTT; cdr3_aa: CASSPTVRGNTEAYF
d_call: NA; j_call: TRBJ1-5; clone_size: many; v_call: TRBV5-1; cdr3_nt: TGCGCCAGCAGCCCCGGGATAGGAGGCAATCAGCCCCAGCATTTT; cdr3_aa: CASSPGIGGNQPQHF
d_call: NA; j_call: TRBJ2-5; clone_size: many; v_call: TRBV20-1; cdr3_nt: TGCAGTGCTAGAGAGGGGGTGCGGCAAGAGACCCAGTACTTC; cdr3_aa: CSAREGVRQETQYF
d_call: TRBD2; j_call: TRBJ2-7; clone_size: many; v_call: TRBV4-2; cdr3_nt: TGTGCCAGCAGCCGGCTAGCGGGAGGGCTTAACGAGCAGTACTTC; cdr3_aa: CASSRLAGGLNEQYF
d_call: NA; j_call: TRBJ1-5; clone_size: many; v_call: TRBV5-1; cdr3_nt: TGCGCCAGCAGCTTAAAGCCCAATCAGCCCCAGCATTTT; cdr3_aa: CASSLKPNQPQHF
d_call: TRBD1; j_call: TRBJ1-6; clone_size: many; v_call: TRBV19; cdr3_nt: TGTGCCAGTAGTATTGTGGGACAGGGACGCTCACCCCTCCACTTT; cdr3_aa: CASSIVGQGRSPLHF
d_call: NA; j_call: TRBJ2-7; clone_size: many; v_call: TRBV7-8; cdr3_nt: TGTGCCAGCAGCTTAGCCCGGGGGCCCTACGAGCAGTACTTC; cdr3_aa: CASSLARGPYEQYF
d_call: TRBD2; j_call: TRBJ2-7; clone_size: many; v_call: TRBV7-2; cdr3_nt: TGTGCCAGCAGCTCCCCCGGGGGGAGTGGCGAGCAGTACTTC; cdr3_aa: CASSSPGGSGEQYF
d_call: TRBD1; j_call: TRBJ1-1; clone_size: many; v_call: TRBV11-2; cdr3_nt: TGTGCCAGCAGCCCCCGCGGACAGGAGGGAGGAAGCACTGAAGCTTTCTTT; cdr3_aa: CASSPRGQEGGSTEAFF
d_call: NA; j_call: TRBJ2-7; clone_size: many; v_call: TRBV30; cdr3_nt: TGTGCCTGGAGTCTTATCCCGGCTGGCTACGAGCAGTACTTC; cdr3_aa: CAWSLIPAGYEQYF
d_call: NA; j_call: TRBJ1-2; clone_size: few; v_call: TRBV9; cdr3_nt: TGTGCCAGCAGCGTAGCCGGGCCCTATGGCTACACCTTC; cdr3_aa: CASSVAGPYGYTF
d_call: NA; j_call: TRBJ2-7; clone_size: many; v_call: TRBV28; cdr3_nt: TGTGCCAGCACCAAACCAGGCGTCCACGAGCAGTACTTC; cdr3_aa: CASTKPGVHEQYF
d_call: TRBD2; j_call: TRBJ2-5; clone_size: many; v_call: TRBV28; cdr3_nt: TGTGCCAGCAGTTTCAGGAGCGGGGGGGCCCGAGAGACCCAGTACTTC; cdr3_aa: CASSFRSGGARETQYF
d_call: NA; j_call: TRBJ1-1; clone_size: many; v_call: TRBV12-3/TRBV12-4; cdr3_nt: TGTGCCAGCAGTTTTGGTCGCACAGGGCCGAACACTGAAGCTTTCTTT; cdr3_aa: CASSFGRTGPNTEAFF
d_call: TRBD1; j_call: TRBJ1-1; clone_size: many; v_call: TRBV11-2; cdr3_nt: TGTGCCAGCAGCTTAACCGGGACAGGGGTAAAAGCTGAAGCTTTCTTT; cdr3_aa: CASSLTGTGVKAEAFF
d_call: NA; j_call: TRBJ2-3; clone_size: NA; v_call: TRBV30; cdr3_nt: TGTGCCTGGAGTGTACGGGACTCGCACTCTTGGACAGATACGCAGTATTTT; cdr3_aa: CAWSVRDSHSWTDTQYF
d_call: TRBD1; j_call: TRBJ2-7; clone_size: many; v_call: TRBV4-1; cdr3_nt: TGCGCCAGCAGCAGAACACCGGGACAGGGGGCCTACGAGCAGTACTTC; cdr3_aa: CASSRTPGQGAYEQYF
d_call: NA; j_call: TRBJ2-7; clone_size: NA; v_call: TRBV20-1; cdr3_nt: TGCAGTGCACGCCCATCACAGCCTTATGGCGAGCAGTACTTC; cdr3_aa: CSARPSQPYGEQYF
d_call: TRBD2; j_call: TRBJ2-3; clone_size: many; v_call: TRBV28; cdr3_nt: TGTGCCAGTACTCCGGGACTAGCGGATAGAAAGTCCTACACAGATACGCAGTATTTT; cdr3_aa: CASTPGLADRKSYTDTQYF
d_call: NA; j_call: TRBJ1-2; clone_size: many; v_call: TRBV20-1; cdr3_nt: TGCAGTGCTAGAAGTCAGCTCTATGGCTACACCTTC; cdr3_aa: CSARSQLYGYTF